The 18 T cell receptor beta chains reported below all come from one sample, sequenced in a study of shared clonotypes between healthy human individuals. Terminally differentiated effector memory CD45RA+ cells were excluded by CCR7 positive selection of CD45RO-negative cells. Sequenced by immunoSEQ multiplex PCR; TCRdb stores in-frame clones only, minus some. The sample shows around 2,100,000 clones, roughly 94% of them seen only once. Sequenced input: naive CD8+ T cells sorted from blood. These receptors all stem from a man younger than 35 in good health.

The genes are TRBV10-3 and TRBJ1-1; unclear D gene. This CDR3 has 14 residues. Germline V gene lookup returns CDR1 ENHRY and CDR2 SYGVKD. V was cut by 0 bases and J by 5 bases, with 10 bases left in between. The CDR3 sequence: CAISESPWETEAFF. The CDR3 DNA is TGTGCCATCAGTGAGTCTCCGTGGGAGACTGAAGCTTTCTTT.

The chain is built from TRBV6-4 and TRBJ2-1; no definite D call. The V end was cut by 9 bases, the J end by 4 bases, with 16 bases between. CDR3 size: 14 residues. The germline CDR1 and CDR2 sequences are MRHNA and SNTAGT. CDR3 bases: TGTGCCAGTCCCCGGGCCTTTGGGTACAATGAGCAGTTCTTC. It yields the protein CASPRAFGYNEQFF.

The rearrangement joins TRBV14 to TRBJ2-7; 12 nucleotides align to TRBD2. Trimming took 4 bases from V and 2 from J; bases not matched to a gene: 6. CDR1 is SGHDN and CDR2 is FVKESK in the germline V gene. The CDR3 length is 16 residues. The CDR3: CASSPGLAGTPYEQYF. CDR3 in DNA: TGTGCCAGCAGCCCTGGACTAGCGGGAACTCCCTACGAGCAGTACTTC.

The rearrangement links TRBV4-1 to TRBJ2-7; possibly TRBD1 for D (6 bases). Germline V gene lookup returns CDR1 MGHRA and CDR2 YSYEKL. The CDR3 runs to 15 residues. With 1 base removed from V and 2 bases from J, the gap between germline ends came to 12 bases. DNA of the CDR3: TGCGCCAGCAGCCAAGTCCAGGGACAAACCTACGAGCAGTACTTC. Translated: CASSQVQGQTYEQYF.

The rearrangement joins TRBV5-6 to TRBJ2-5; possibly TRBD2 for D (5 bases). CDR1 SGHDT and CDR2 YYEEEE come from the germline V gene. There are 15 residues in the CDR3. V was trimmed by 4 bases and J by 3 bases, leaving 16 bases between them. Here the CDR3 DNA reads TGTGCCAGCAGCCCGCGGGCGGGCCCAAAAGAGACCCAGTACTTC. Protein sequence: CASSPRAGPKETQYF.

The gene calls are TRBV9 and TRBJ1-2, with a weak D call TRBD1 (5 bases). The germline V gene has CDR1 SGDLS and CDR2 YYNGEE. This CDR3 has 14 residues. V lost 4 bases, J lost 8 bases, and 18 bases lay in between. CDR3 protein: CASSLGASIVGYTF. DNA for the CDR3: TGTGCCAGCAGCCTCGGGGCCAGCATAGTGGGCTACACCTTC.

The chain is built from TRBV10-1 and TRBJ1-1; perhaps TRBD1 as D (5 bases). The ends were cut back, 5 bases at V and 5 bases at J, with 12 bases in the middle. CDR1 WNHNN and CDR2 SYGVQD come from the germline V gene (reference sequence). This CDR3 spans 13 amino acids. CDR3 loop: CASSLGVETEAFF. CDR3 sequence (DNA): TGCGCCAGCAGTCTGGGGGTTGAGACTGAAGCTTTCTTT.

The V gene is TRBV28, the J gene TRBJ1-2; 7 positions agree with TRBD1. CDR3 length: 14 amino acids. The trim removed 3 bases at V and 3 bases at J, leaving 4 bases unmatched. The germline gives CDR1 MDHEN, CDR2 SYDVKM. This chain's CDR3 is CASSFIGGDYGYTF. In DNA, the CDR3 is TGTGCCAGCAGTTTCATAGGGGGCGACTATGGCTACACCTTC.

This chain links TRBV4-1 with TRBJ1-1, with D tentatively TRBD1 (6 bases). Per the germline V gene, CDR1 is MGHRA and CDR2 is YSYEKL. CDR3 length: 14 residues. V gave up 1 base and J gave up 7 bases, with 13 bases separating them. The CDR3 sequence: CASSQVAGEDEAFF. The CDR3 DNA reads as TGCGCCAGCAGCCAAGTGGCAGGGGAGGATGAAGCTTTCTTT.

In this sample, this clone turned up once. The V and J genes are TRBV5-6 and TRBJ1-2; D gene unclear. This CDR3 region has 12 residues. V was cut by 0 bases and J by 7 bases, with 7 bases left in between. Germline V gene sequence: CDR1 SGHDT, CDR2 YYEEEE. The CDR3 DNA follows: TGTGCCAGCAGCTTGGTTAGTGCTGGCTACACCTTC. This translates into CASSLVSAGYTF.

CDR3 residues: CASSLVGESEDEQFF. In DNA form, the CDR3 reads TGTGCCAGCAGTTTAGTGGGGGAATCAGAGGATGAGCAGTTCTTC. The chain carries TRBV28 and TRBJ2-1; D may be TRBD1 or TRBD2 (5 bases each). V lost 2 bases and J lost 8, with 16 bases in between. CDR3 length equals 15 residues. Looked up from germline, CDR1 is MDHEN and CDR2 is SYDVKM.

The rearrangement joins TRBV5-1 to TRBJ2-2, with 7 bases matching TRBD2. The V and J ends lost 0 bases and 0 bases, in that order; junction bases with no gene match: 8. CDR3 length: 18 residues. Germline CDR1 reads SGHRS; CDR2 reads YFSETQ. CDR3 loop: CASSLDLSGFANTGELFF. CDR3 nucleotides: TGCGCCAGCAGCTTGGATCTTAGCGGGTTCGCGAACACCGGGGAGCTGTTTTTT.

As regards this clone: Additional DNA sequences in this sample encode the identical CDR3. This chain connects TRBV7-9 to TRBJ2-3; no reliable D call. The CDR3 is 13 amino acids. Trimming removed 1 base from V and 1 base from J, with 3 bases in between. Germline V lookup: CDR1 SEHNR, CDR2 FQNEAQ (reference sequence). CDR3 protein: CASSLVGTDTQYF. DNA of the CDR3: TGTGCCAGCAGCTTAGTAGGCACAGATACGCAGTATTTT.

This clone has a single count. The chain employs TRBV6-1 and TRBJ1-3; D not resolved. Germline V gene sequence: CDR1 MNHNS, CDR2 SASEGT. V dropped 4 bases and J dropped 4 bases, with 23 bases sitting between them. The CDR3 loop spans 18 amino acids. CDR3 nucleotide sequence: TGTGCCAGCAGTGGGAGTCCGGATAGAGGTCAAGTCGGAAACACCATATATTTT. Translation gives CASSGSPDRGQVGNTIYF.

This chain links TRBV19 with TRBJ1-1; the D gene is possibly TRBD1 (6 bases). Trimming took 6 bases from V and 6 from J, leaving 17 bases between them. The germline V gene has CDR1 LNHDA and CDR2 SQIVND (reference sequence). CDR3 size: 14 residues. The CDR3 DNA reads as TGTGCCAGTAGCCCCAGGGGCGAGGGGTCTGAAGCTTTCTTT. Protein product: CASSPRGEGSEAFF.

CDR3 bases: TGTGCCAGCAGCCCCCTAGCGGGAGGGCCCGGGGAGCTGTTTTTT. Protein sequence: CASSPLAGGPGELFF. The chain carries TRBV6-5 and TRBJ2-2, with 12 bases matching TRBD2. The germline CDR1 and CDR2 sequences are MNHEY and SVGAGI. V was pared by 6 bases and J by 6 bases, with 5 bases of the junction left unmatched. The CDR3 has 15 residues.

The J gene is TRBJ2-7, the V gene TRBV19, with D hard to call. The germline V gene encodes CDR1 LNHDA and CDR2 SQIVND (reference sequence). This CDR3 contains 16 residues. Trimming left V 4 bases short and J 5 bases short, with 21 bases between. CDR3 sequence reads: CASSTPRLGRRDEQYF. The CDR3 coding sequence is TGTGCCAGTAGTACGCCGCGATTAGGCAGAAGGGACGAGCAGTACTTC.

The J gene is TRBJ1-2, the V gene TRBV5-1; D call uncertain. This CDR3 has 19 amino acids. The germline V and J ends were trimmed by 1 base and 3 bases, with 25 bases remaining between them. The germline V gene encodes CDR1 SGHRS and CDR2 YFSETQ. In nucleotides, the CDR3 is TGCGCCAGCAGCTTGTTCCCCACCGGACCCGAGATCCCTTACTATGGCTACACCTTC. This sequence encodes CASSLFPTGPEIPYYGYTF.